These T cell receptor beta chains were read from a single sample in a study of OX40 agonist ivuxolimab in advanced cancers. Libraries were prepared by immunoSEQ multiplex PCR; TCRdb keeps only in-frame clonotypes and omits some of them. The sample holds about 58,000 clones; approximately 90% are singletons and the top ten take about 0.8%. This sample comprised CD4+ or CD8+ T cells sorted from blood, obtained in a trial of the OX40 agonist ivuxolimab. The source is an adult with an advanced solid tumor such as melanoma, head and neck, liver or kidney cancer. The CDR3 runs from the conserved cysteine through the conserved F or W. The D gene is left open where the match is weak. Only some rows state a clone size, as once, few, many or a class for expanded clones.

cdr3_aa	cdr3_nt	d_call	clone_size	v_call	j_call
CASSPRLGGLGKLFF	TGTGCCAGCAGCCCGCGGCTGGGAGGTTTGGGAAAACTGTTTTTT	-	-	TRBV28	TRBJ1-4
CASSQGLNNEQFF	TGTGCCAGCAGCCAGGGTCTTAACAATGAGCAGTTCTTC	-	-	TRBV5-4	TRBJ2-1
CASSVGTLDEQYF	TGTGCCAGCAGCGTAGGGACACTGGACGAGCAGTACTTC	-	-	TRBV9	TRBJ2-7
CASSATGGVGEKLFF	TGTGCCAGCAGCGCGACAGGGGGAGTGGGTGAAAAACTGTTTTTT	TRBD1	-	TRBV9	TRBJ1-4
CASQFRGRQPYGYTF	TGTGCCAGCCAGTTTCGAGGACGTCAACCGTATGGCTACACCTTC	-	-	TRBV28	TRBJ1-2
CASTSTIHEQYF	TGTGCCAGCACAAGCACGATCCACGAGCAGTACTTC	-	-	TRBV2	TRBJ2-7
CASSYTWGSGANVLTF	TGTGCCAGCAGTTACACGTGGGGCTCTGGGGCCAACGTCCTGACTTTC	-	-	TRBV6-5	TRBJ2-6
CASSESTYEQYF	TGTGCCAGCAGTGAGAGCACCTACGAGCAGTACTTC	-	-	TRBV28	TRBJ2-7
CASSQINHSGNTIYF	TGCGCCAGCAGTCAAATCAACCACTCTGGAAACACCATATATTTT	-	-	TRBV23-1	TRBJ1-3
CASSLNGQVSYTF	TGTGCCAGCAGTTTAAATGGACAGGTCAGCTACACCTTC	TRBD1	-	TRBV28	TRBJ1-2
CASSTPGTNNEQFF	TGTGCCAGCAGCACCCCCGGGACTAACAATGAGCAGTTCTTC	TRBD2	-	TRBV7-6	TRBJ2-1
CASSPRTQPYEQYF	TGTGCCAGCAGCCCTCGGACTCAACCCTACGAGCAGTACTTC	-	-	TRBV7-6	TRBJ2-7
CASSISETQYF	TGTGCCAGTAGTATAAGTGAGACCCAGTACTTC	-	-	TRBV19	TRBJ2-5
CSVAQASMNTEAFF	TGCAGCGTCGCGCAGGCGTCCATGAACACTGAAGCTTTCTTT	-	-	TRBV29-1	TRBJ1-1
CASSQLGGRETQYF	TGTGCCAGCAGCCAATTAGGAGGTCGGGAGACCCAGTACTTC	-	-	TRBV14	TRBJ2-5
CASSFGGASITGELFF	TGTGCCAGCAGTTTCGGTGGCGCAAGTATCACCGGGGAGCTGTTTTTT	-	-	TRBV27	TRBJ2-2
CASSFSTNTDTQYF	TGTGCCAGCAGTTTCTCGACTAACACAGATACGCAGTATTTT	-	-	TRBV28	TRBJ2-3
CASSIRNQRAYGYTF	TGTGCCAGTAGTATACGAAACCAAAGGGCCTATGGCTACACCTTC	-	-	TRBV19	TRBJ1-2
CASSFTANTGELFF	TGTGCCAGCAGCTTTACAGCGAACACCGGGGAGCTGTTTTTT	-	-	TRBV7-6	TRBJ2-2
CASSFWGANSGNTIYF	TGTGCCAGCAGCTTCTGGGGGGCCAACTCTGGAAACACCATATATTTT	-	-	TRBV5-6	TRBJ1-3
CASSTGTGYEKLFF	TGCGCCAGCAGCACCGGGACAGGGTATGAAAAACTGTTTTTT	TRBD1	-	TRBV5-1	TRBJ1-4
CASSLGATDTQYF	TGCGCCAGCAGCTTGGGGGCCACAGATACGCAGTATTTT	-	-	TRBV5-1	TRBJ2-3
CAWGTGGLRGNQPQHF	TGTGCCTGGGGGACAGGGGGCCTTAGGGGCAATCAGCCCCAGCATTTT	TRBD1	-	TRBV30	TRBJ1-5
CAWSRGSSYEQYF	TGTGCCTGGAGTCGCGGGAGCTCCTACGAGCAGTACTTC	TRBD2	-	TRBV30	TRBJ2-7
CAGMGGGRPDTQYF	TGTGCCGGGATGGGAGGCGGGAGGCCAGATACGCAGTATTTT	TRBD2	-	TRBV28	TRBJ2-3
CASSPTGEDNQPQHF	TGTGCCAGCTCACCAACAGGGGAGGACAATCAGCCCCAGCATTTT	TRBD1	-	TRBV18	TRBJ1-5
CASSIRVGGSTYNEQFF	TGTGCCAGCAGTATAAGGGTAGGGGGGAGCACCTACAATGAGCAGTTCTTC	-	-	TRBV27	TRBJ2-1
CSVARVPYEQYF	TGCAGCGTTGCCAGGGTGCCCTACGAGCAGTACTTC	-	-	TRBV29-1	TRBJ2-7
CASRLGNGVVEAFF	TGTGCCAGCAGGCTCGGAAATGGGGTGGTGGAAGCTTTCTTT	-	-	TRBV5-6	TRBJ1-1
CASSPPSGRDTQYF	TGTGCCAGCAGTCCCCCTAGCGGGAGAGATACGCAGTATTTT	TRBD2	-	TRBV28	TRBJ2-3
CAWSAGSNQPQHF	TGTGCCTGGTCTGCGGGGTCCAATCAGCCCCAGCATTTT	-	-	TRBV30	TRBJ1-5
CASSSDRYNEQFF	TGTGCCAGCAGTTCGGACAGGTACAATGAGCAGTTCTTC	TRBD1	once	TRBV28	TRBJ2-1
CAIGGTANEKLFF	TGTGCCATCGGTGGGACAGCTAATGAAAAACTGTTTTTT	TRBD1	-	TRBV10-3	TRBJ1-4
CAWSGRGEQYF	TGTGCCTGGAGTGGGAGGGGTGAGCAGTACTTC	-	once	TRBV30	TRBJ2-7
CASSYRLAREQYF	TGTGCCAGCAGTTACCGACTAGCCCGCGAGCAGTACTTC	TRBD2	-	TRBV6-5	TRBJ2-7
CASSFSGGNQPQHF	TGTGCCAGCAGCTTTTCCGGGGGCAATCAGCCCCAGCATTTT	-	-	TRBV7-8	TRBJ1-5
CASSELGYGIEQYF	TGTGCCAGCAGTGAATTGGGATACGGAATCGAGCAGTACTTC	-	-	TRBV2	TRBJ2-7
CASTTSLSGRYNEQFF	TGTGCCAGCACCACAAGTCTTTCCGGGCGCTACAATGAGCAGTTCTTC	-	-	TRBV6-6	TRBJ2-1
CASSSLERSYNEQFF	TGTGCCAGCAGCTCCTTGGAGCGGTCCTACAATGAGCAGTTCTTC	-	-	TRBV7-3	TRBJ2-1
CASSQATSGSYNEQFF	TGTGCCAGCAGCCAAGCAACTAGCGGGAGTTACAATGAGCAGTTCTTC	TRBD2	-	TRBV4-2	TRBJ2-1
CASSGRQGTTDTQYF	TGTGCCAGCAGCGGGAGACAGGGAACTACAGATACGCAGTATTTT	TRBD1	-	TRBV5-4	TRBJ2-3
CATSMENEQFF	TGTGCCACCAGCATGGAAAATGAGCAGTTCTTC	-	-	TRBV15	TRBJ2-1
CASIRDTAEGAQYF	TGCGCCAGCATACGCGACACGGCGGAAGGTGCGCAGTATTTT	-	-	TRBV5-1	TRBJ2-3
CASSQALGLAHEQYF	TGTGCCAGCAGCCAAGCCCTCGGACTAGCCCACGAGCAGTACTTC	TRBD2	-	TRBV14	TRBJ2-7
CASSLVPRQGYYEQYF	TGTGCCAGCAGCTTAGTTCCCCGGCAGGGATACTACGAGCAGTACTTC	-	-	TRBV7-2	TRBJ2-7
CASSAGQGNDQGETQYF	TGTGCCAGCTCTGCGGGACAGGGTAACGATCAGGGAGAGACCCAGTACTTC	TRBD1	-	TRBV18	TRBJ2-5
CASSKDGMDTDTQYF	TGCGCCAGCAGCAAAGACGGGATGGACACAGATACGCAGTATTTT	-	once	TRBV4-3	TRBJ2-3
CASSFFTGPVEQFF	TGCGCCAGCAGCTTCTTTACAGGGCCGGTGGAGCAGTTCTTC	-	-	TRBV5-1	TRBJ2-1
CASSPNRGGADTQYF	TGTGCCAGTAGTCCAAACAGGGGAGGGGCAGATACGCAGTATTTT	-	once	TRBV19	TRBJ2-3
CASTRLAGYNEQFF	TGTGCCAGCACCCGACTAGCGGGCTACAATGAGCAGTTCTTC	TRBD2	-	TRBV6-5	TRBJ2-1
CASSLLANAPYEQYF	TGTGCCAGCAGCCTACTAGCGAACGCCCCCTACGAGCAGTACTTC	TRBD2	-	TRBV5-5	TRBJ2-7